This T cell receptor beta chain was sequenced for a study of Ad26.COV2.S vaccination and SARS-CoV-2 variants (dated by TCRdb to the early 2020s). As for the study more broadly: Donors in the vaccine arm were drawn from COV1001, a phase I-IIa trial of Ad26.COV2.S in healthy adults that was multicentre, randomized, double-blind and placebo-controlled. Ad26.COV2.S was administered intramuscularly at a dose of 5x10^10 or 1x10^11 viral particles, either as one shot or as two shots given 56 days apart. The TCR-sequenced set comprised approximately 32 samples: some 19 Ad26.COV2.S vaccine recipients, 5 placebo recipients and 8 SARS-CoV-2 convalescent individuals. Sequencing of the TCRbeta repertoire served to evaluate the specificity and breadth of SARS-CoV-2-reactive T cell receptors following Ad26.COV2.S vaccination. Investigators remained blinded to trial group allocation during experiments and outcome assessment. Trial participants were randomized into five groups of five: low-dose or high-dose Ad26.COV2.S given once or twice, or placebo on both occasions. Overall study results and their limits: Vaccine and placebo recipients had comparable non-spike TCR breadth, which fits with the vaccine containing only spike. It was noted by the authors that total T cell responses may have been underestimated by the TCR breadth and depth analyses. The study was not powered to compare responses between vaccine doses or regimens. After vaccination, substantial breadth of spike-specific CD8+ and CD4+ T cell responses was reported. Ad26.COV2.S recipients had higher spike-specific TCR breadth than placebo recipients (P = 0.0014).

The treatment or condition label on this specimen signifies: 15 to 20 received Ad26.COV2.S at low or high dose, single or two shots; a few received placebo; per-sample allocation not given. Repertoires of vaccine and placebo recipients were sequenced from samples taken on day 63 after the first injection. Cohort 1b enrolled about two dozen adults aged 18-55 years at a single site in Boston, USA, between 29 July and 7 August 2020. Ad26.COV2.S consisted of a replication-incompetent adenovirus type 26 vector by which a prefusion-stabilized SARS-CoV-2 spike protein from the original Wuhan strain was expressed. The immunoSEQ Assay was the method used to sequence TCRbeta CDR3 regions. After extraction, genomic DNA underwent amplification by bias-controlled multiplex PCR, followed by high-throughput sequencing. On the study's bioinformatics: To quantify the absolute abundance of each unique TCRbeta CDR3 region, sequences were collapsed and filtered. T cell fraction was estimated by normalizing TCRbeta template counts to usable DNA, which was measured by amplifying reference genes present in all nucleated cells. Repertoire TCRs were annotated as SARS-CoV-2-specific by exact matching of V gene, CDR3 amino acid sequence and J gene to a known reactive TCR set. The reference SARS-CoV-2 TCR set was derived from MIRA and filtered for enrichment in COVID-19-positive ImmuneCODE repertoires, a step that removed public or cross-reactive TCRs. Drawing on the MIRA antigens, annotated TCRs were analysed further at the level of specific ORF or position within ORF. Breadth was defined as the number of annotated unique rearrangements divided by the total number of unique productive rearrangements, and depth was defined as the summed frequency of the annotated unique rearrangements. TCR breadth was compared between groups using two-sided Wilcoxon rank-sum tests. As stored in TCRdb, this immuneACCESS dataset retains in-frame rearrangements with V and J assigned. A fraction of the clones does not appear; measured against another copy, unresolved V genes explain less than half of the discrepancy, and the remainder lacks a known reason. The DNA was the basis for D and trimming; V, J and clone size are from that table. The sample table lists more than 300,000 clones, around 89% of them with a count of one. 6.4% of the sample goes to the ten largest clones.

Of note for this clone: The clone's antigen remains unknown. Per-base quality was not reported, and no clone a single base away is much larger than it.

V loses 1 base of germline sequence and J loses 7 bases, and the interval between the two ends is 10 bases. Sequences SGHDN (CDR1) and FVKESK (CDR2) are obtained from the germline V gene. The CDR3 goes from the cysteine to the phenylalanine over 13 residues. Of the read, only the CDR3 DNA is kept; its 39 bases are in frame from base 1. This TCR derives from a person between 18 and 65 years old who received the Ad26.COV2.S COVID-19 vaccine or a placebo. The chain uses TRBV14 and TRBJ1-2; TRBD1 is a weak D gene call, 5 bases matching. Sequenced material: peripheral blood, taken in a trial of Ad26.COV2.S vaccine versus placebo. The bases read TGTGCCAGCAGCCAAGTGTGGGGGACTGGCTACACCTTC. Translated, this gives CASSQVWGTGYTF.